The 11 T cell receptor beta chains given below trace back to one sample, sequenced in a study of blood T cell repertoires in COVID-19. Sequencing used immunoSEQ multiplex PCR; TCRdb keeps in-frame clones, though not all of them. The sample comprises some 160,000 clones, 78% of which are singletons, and around 14% rests with the top ten. Sequencing used peripheral blood. Receptors were obtained from a woman of 80 years or more with acute or convalescent COVID-19.

Only a few counts were recorded for this clone. The V gene is TRBV11-2, the J gene TRBJ2-7; 10 bases agree with TRBD2. There are 13 residues in the CDR3. V lost 6 bases, J lost 9 bases, and 8 bases stayed unmatched. CDR1 is SGHAT and CDR2 is FQNNGV in the germline V gene. CDR3 sequence reads: CASSQETSGPQYF. The DNA for the CDR3 is TGTGCCAGCAGTCAAGAGACTAGCGGGCCGCAGTACTTC. Complete variable domain (other parts from reference TRBV11-2 and TRBJ2-7): EAGVAQSPRYKIIEKRQSVAFWCNPISGHATLYWYQQILGQGPKLLIQFQNNGVVDDSQLPKDRFSAERLKGVDSTLKIQPAKLEDSAVYLCASSQETSGPQYFGPGTRLTVT.

Comments on this clone: Other DNA sequences in the same sample also yield this CDR3. The chain has TRBV12-3 or TRBV12-4 and TRBJ1-5, with no clear D. Trimming removed 2 bases from V and 3 bases from J, with 5 bases in between. This CDR3 spans 13 amino acids. This CDR3 reads CASSLQSNQPQHF. The CDR3 DNA reads TGTGCCAGCAGTTTACAGTCCAATCAGCCCCAGCATTTT.

The chain carries TRBV24-1 and TRBJ2-3; D is ambiguous. CDR1 is KGHDR, CDR2 SFDVKD, per germline. The CDR3 has 13 amino acids. V was trimmed by 9 bases and J by 5 bases, leaving 14 bases between them. CDR3 sequence: CATCGQMGDTQYF. CDR3 coding DNA: TGTGCCACCTGCGGTCAGATGGGAGATACGCAGTATTTT.

CDR3 DNA sequence: TGTGCCAGCAGTAAACAGGGAGATCAGCCCCAGCATTTT. As protein: CASSKQGDQPQHF. The rearrangement uses TRBV7-9 and TRBJ1-5; possibly TRBD1 for D (6 bases). CDR3 length: 13 amino acids. The germline V and J ends were trimmed by 6 bases and 5 bases, with 11 bases remaining between them. Germline assignment: CDR1 SEHNR and CDR2 FQNEAQ (reference sequence).

The rearrangement joins TRBV18 to TRBJ1-6; possibly TRBD1 for D (5 bases). The CDR3 totals 13 residues. The germline CDR1 and CDR2 sequences are KGHSH and LQKENI. V was trimmed by 4 bases and J by 8 bases, leaving 9 bases between them. In nucleotides, the CDR3 is TGTGCCAGCTCACTAGCCAGGGATTCACCCCTCCACTTT. This gives the protein CASSLARDSPLHF.

The chain joins TRBV6-5 to TRBJ2-7; 7 positions agree with TRBD1. This CDR3 has 15 amino acids. Trimming took 2 bases from V and 7 from J; bases not matched to a gene: 11. Germline CDR1 and CDR2: MNHEY and SVGAGI. CDR3 coding DNA: TGTGCCAGCAGTTACGGGTCAGGGGGTTCGGGTGAGCAGTACTTC. Encoded protein: CASSYGSGGSGEQYF.

The gene calls are TRBV28 and TRBJ2-1; a possible D gene is TRBD1 (5 bases). The V gene lost 7 bases and the J gene lost 1 base, with 11 bases spanning the gap. Germline lookup yields CDR1 MDHEN and CDR2 SYDVKM. The CDR3 sequence is 14 residues long. The CDR3 coding sequence is TGTGCCAGCATCCTAGGGGAATCCTACAATGAGCAGTTCTTC. This translates into CASILGESYNEQFF.

The chain joins TRBV9 to TRBJ1-6; tentative D call: TRBD1 (5 bases). This CDR3 has 14 amino acids. The germline V and J ends were trimmed by 0 bases and 9 bases, with 10 bases remaining between them. The germline gives CDR1 SGDLS, CDR2 YYNGEE. The CDR3 nucleotides are TGTGCCAGCAGCGTAGAGGGGCGAGGTTCACCCCTCCACTTT. Protein sequence: CASSVEGRGSPLHF. Full variable domain (rest looked up from reference TRBV9 and TRBJ1-6): DSGVTQTPKHLITATGQRVTLRCSPRSGDLSVYWYQQSLDQGLQFLIQYYNGEERAKGNILERFSAQQFPDLHSELNLSSLELGDSALYFCASSVEGRGSPLHFGNGTRLTVT.

This clone turned up a few times. The rearrangement joins TRBV5-5 to TRBJ2-3; TRBD1 agrees at 8 bases. Germline CDR1 SGHKS, CDR2 YYEKEE (reference sequence). The J segment lost 5 bases and the V segment lost 2 bases, leaving 4 bases of the junction unmatched. This CDR3 is 14 amino acids long. CDR3 DNA sequence: TGTGCCAGCAGCTTTCAGGGGGCTGGAGATACGCAGTATTTT. This encodes CASSFQGAGDTQYF.

The chain carries TRBV6-1 and TRBJ1-5; 8 bases fit TRBD1. The V segment lost 4 bases and the J segment 0 bases; nucleotides outside the gene matches: 8. CDR1 is MNHNS, CDR2 SASEGT, per germline. The CDR3 length is 17 residues. The CDR3 bases are TGTGCCAGCAGTGGGACAGGGCAGTTTTATAGCAATCAGCCCCAGCATTTT. Amino acids: CASSGTGQFYSNQPQHF.

V usage is TRBV3-1 (or the pseudogene TRBV3-2) and J usage is TRBJ1-2, with D perhaps TRBD1 (5 bases). Deletions cut 4 bases from V and 6 bases from J, with 18 bases between. Germline V CDR1 and CDR2: LGHDT, YNNKEL (reference sequence). The CDR3 has 15 amino acids. CDR3 in amino acids: CASSRLTAGGDGYTF. CDR3 DNA sequence: TGTGCCAGCAGCCGACTTACAGCGGGGGGAGATGGCTACACCTTC.